This is a list of T cell receptor beta chains from one sample in a study of siplizumab effects on memory and regulatory T cells. TCRdb's copy holds only in-frame clones and misses some; the assay was immunoSEQ multiplex PCR. The data show about 40,000 clones, roughly nine tenths seen once. Sequenced material: naive CD4+ T cells sorted from blood. The receptors were gathered from a human donor in good health. Both conserved end residues are part of each CDR3. D genes are given only for firm matches. The size of a clone is reported for some rows only, either as once, few or many, or as a class for expanded clones.

size: NA
V: TRBV9
J: TRBJ2-5
D: NA
CDR3: CASSVEALQETQYF
DNA: TGTGCCAGCAGCGTAGAGGCTCTCCAAGAGACCCAGTACTTC

size: NA
V: TRBV23-1
J: TRBJ2-7
D: TRBD1
CDR3: CASIWRTGFDEQYF
DNA: TGCGCCAGCATCTGGCGGACAGGGTTCGACGAGCAGTACTTC

size: NA
V: TRBV27
J: TRBJ1-5
D: NA
CDR3: CASSFGFGSSNQPQHF
DNA: TGTGCCAGCAGTTTTGGGTTTGGGTCTAGCAATCAACCCCAGCATTTT

size: NA
V: TRBV15
J: TRBJ2-2
D: TRBD2
CDR3: CATSRDYGTSGGNTGELFF
DNA: TGTGCCACCAGCAGAGATTATGGGACTAGCGGGGGGAACACCGGGGAGCTGTTTTTT

size: NA
V: TRBV18
J: TRBJ1-6
D: NA
CDR3: CASSDQPGHNSPLHF
DNA: TGTGCCAGCTCCGACCAACCCGGCCATAATTCACCCCTCCACTTT

size: NA
V: TRBV6-5
J: TRBJ2-1
D: NA
CDR3: CASSQNLNRWNEQFF
DNA: TGTGCCAGCAGTCAAAACCTCAACCGCTGGAATGAGCAGTTCTTC

size: NA
V: TRBV4-1
J: TRBJ2-5
D: TRBD2
CDR3: CASSPRGLADQETQYF
DNA: TGCGCCAGCAGCCCTCGGGGACTAGCGGATCAAGAGACCCAGTACTTC

size: NA
V: TRBV14
J: TRBJ2-2
D: NA
CDR3: CASSQAIAAGELFF
DNA: TGTGCCAGCAGCCAAGCAATAGCGGCCGGGGAGCTGTTTTTT

size: NA
V: TRBV4-2
J: TRBJ2-2
D: TRBD2
CDR3: CASSTWGLAGDTGELFF
DNA: TGTGCCAGCAGCACCTGGGGACTAGCGGGAGACACCGGGGAGCTGTTTTTT

size: NA
V: TRBV14
J: TRBJ2-7
D: NA
CDR3: CASSQEGRIHEQYF
DNA: TGTGCCAGCAGCCAAGAAGGGAGGATACACGAGCAGTACTTC

size: NA
V: TRBV10-3
J: TRBJ2-1
D: TRBD1
CDR3: CAIKVGQGLNEQFF
DNA: TGTGCCATCAAAGTGGGACAGGGTTTGAATGAGCAGTTCTTC

size: NA
V: TRBV27
J: TRBJ2-3
D: NA
CDR3: CASSYWGADTQYF
DNA: TGTGCCAGCAGCTATTGGGGTGCAGATACGCAGTATTTT

size: NA
V: TRBV9
J: TRBJ2-1
D: TRBD1
CDR3: CASSAGDRVGEQFF
DNA: TGTGCCAGCAGCGCTGGGGACAGGGTTGGAGAGCAGTTCTTC

size: NA
V: TRBV18
J: TRBJ2-1
D: TRBD2
CDR3: CASSPPGGSFSYNEQFF
DNA: TGTGCCAGCTCACCACCGGGCGGGAGCTTCTCCTACAATGAGCAGTTCTTC

size: once
V: TRBV6-6
J: TRBJ2-2
D: NA
CDR3: CASSHSRQGGTGELFF
DNA: TGTGCCAGCAGCCACTCACGGCAGGGAGGCACCGGGGAGCTGTTTTTT

size: NA
V: TRBV2
J: TRBJ1-4
D: NA
CDR3: CASITLAITTNEKLFF
DNA: TGTGCCAGCATCACACTGGCGATCACAACTAATGAAAAACTGTTTTTT

size: NA
V: TRBV7-6
J: TRBJ2-1
D: TRBD2
CDR3: CASSATSDNEQFF
DNA: TGTGCCAGCAGCGCGACTAGCGACAATGAGCAGTTCTTC

size: NA
V: TRBV15
J: TRBJ1-2
D: NA
CDR3: CATSRDHSGYTF
DNA: TGTGCCACCAGCAGAGATCACAGCGGCTACACCTTC

size: NA
V: TRBV15
J: TRBJ2-1
D: NA
CDR3: CATSREGPDVNEQFF
DNA: TGTGCCACCAGCAGAGAGGGGCCGGACGTCAATGAGCAGTTCTTC

size: NA
V: TRBV29-1
J: TRBJ1-2
D: NA
CDR3: CSPSPRGSNGYTF
DNA: TGCAGCCCGTCCCCACGGGGGAGCAATGGCTACACCTTC

size: NA
V: TRBV9
J: TRBJ1-1
D: NA
CDR3: CASSAQQAVTEAFF
DNA: TGTGCCAGCAGTGCACAACAGGCTGTCACTGAAGCTTTCTTT

size: NA
V: TRBV6-6
J: TRBJ1-2
D: NA
CDR3: CASSPNDNYGYTF
DNA: TGTGCCAGCAGCCCGAACGATAACTATGGCTACACCTTC

size: NA
V: TRBV5-4
J: TRBJ1-3
D: NA
CDR3: CASSNRVQGNTIYF
DNA: TGTGCCAGCAGCAACAGGGTACAAGGAAACACCATATATTTT

size: NA
V: TRBV19
J: TRBJ2-1
D: TRBD1
CDR3: CASRRWDRGSNEQFF
DNA: TGTGCCAGTAGGCGCTGGGACAGGGGGAGTAATGAGCAGTTCTTC

size: once
V: TRBV7-2
J: TRBJ1-2
D: NA
CDR3: CASSQRDGYTF
DNA: TGTGCCAGCAGCCAACGTGATGGCTACACCTTC

size: NA
V: TRBV7-7
J: TRBJ2-7
D: NA
CDR3: CASSLAPRGEQYF
DNA: TGTGCTAGCAGCTTAGCTCCCCGGGGCGAGCAGTACTTC

size: NA
V: TRBV6-5
J: TRBJ2-4
D: NA
CDR3: CASSYSGAVAKNIQYF
DNA: TGTGCCAGCAGTTACTCGGGGGCCGTGGCCAAAAACATTCAGTACTTC

size: NA
V: TRBV12-5
J: TRBJ2-1
D: TRBD1
CDR3: CASALDRGAREQFF
DNA: TGTGCTAGTGCCCTGGACAGGGGGGCTCGTGAGCAGTTCTTC

size: few
V: TRBV2
J: TRBJ2-7
D: NA
CDR3: CASRDPGREQYF
DNA: TGTGCCAGCAGGGACCCGGGACGGGAGCAGTACTTC

size: NA
V: TRBV5-1
J: TRBJ2-3
D: TRBD2
CDR3: CASSLGGTSVDTQYF
DNA: TGCGCCAGCAGCTTGGGGGGGACTAGCGTGGATACGCAGTATTTT

size: NA
V: TRBV6-5
J: TRBJ1-2
D: NA
CDR3: CASSYSKPTNYGYTF
DNA: TGTGCCAGCAGTTACTCGAAACCAACTAACTATGGCTACACCTTC

size: NA
V: TRBV29-1
J: TRBJ1-3
D: NA
CDR3: CSVEERRGNTIYF
DNA: TGCAGCGTTGAAGAACGGAGGGGAAACACCATATATTTT

size: NA
V: TRBV9
J: TRBJ1-1
D: NA
CDR3: CASSVARRYTEAFF
DNA: TGTGCCAGCAGCGTTGCCAGGCGGTACACTGAAGCTTTCTTT

size: NA
V: TRBV13
J: TRBJ2-3
D: TRBD2
CDR3: CASSSGLAGGRLADTQYF
DNA: TGTGCCAGCAGCTCAGGACTAGCGGGGGGGCGGTTGGCAGATACGCAGTATTTT

size: NA
V: TRBV6-1
J: TRBJ2-7
D: TRBD2
CDR3: CASSDWTSGSNEQYF
DNA: TGTGCCAGCAGTGACTGGACTAGCGGGAGCAACGAGCAGTACTTC

size: NA
V: TRBV10-3
J: TRBJ2-2
D: TRBD2
CDR3: CAISEGLAGGGTGELFF
DNA: TGTGCCATCAGTGAAGGACTAGCGGGAGGAGGGACCGGGGAGCTGTTTTTT

size: once
V: TRBV27
J: TRBJ2-2
D: NA
CDR3: CASSLTRENTGELFF
DNA: TGTGCCAGCAGTTTAACCAGGGAGAACACCGGGGAGCTGTTTTTT

size: NA
V: TRBV29-1
J: TRBJ2-3
D: NA
CDR3: CSAPFVVGTDTQYF
DNA: TGCAGCGCCCCATTCGTGGTCGGCACAGATACGCAGTATTTT

size: NA
V: TRBV6-5
J: TRBJ2-7
D: TRBD1
CDR3: CASSYSYQGVYEQYF
DNA: TGTGCCAGCAGTTATTCATATCAGGGGGTGTACGAGCAGTACTTC

size: NA
V: TRBV7-9
J: TRBJ2-3
D: TRBD2
CDR3: CASSPSGKEDTQYF
DNA: TGTGCCAGCAGCCCGAGCGGGAAGGAAGATACGCAGTATTTT

size: NA
V: TRBV5-4
J: TRBJ1-6
D: NA
CDR3: CASSLVGNSPLHF
DNA: TGTGCCAGCAGCTTGGTTGGGAACTCACCCCTCCACTTT